The source of this T cell receptor (beta chain) is a study of cytomegalovirus exposure and HLA in healthy donors. PCR was performed using 60 Vbeta and 13 Jbeta primers. Clones were read by immunoSEQ multiplex PCR, and TCRdb kept only the in-frame ones, dropping some. The data show 150,000 to 160,000 clones, about 76% seen once. A note on this clone: Its antigen is unknown.

Points from the study as a whole: Earlier results showed most TCR beta V segments being productive about 87% or about 30% of the time.

The source material was PBMCs. This sequence originates from a man aged 25-45 years in good health and CMV-seropositive.

The DNA for the CDR3 is TGCGCCAGCAGCATACCGGACAGGGGAGGTGGCTACACCTTC. It specifies CASSIPDRGGGYTF. This rearrangement joins TRBV5-1 to TRBJ1-2, with 9 bases identical to TRBD1. The CDR3 spans 14 residues. CDR1 and CDR2 (germline): SGHRS, YFSETQ. Losses at the gene ends were 4 bases for V and 7 bases for J; bases not matched to a gene: 8.